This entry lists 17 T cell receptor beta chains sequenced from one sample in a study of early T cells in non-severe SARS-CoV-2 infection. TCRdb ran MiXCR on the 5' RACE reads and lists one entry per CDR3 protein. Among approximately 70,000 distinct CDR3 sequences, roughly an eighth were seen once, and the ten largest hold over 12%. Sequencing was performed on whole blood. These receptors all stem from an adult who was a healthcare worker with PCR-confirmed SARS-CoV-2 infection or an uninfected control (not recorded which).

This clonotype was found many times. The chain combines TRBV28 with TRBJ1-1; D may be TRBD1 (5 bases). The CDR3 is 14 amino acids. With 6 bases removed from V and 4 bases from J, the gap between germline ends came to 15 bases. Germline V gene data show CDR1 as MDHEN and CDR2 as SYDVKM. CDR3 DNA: TGTGCCAGCAGCGAAGGCAGGGAGGGCACTGAAGCTTTCTTT. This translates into CASSEGREGTEAFF.

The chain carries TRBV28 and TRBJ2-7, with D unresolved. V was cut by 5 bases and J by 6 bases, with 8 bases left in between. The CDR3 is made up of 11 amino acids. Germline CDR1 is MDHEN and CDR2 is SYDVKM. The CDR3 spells CASSKGGEQYF. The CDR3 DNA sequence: TGTGCCAGCAGTAAGGGCGGCGAGCAGTACTTC.

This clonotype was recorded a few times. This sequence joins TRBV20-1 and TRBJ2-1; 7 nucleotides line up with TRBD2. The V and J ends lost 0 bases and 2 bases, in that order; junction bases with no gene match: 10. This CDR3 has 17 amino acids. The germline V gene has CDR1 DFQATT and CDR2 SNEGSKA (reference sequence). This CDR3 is CSARDNRPGTTYNEQFF. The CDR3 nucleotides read TGCAGTGCTAGAGATAATCGGCCAGGGACTACCTACAATGAGCAGTTCTTC.

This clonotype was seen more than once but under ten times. This CDR3 reads CAGGGVSYNEQFF. The CDR3 nucleotides read TGTGCCGGGGGGGGCGTATCCTACAATGAGCAGTTCTTC. The rearrangement links TRBV28 to TRBJ2-1, with D possibly being TRBD2 (7 bases). This CDR3 spans 13 amino acids. The ends were cut back, 11 bases at V and 1 base at J, with 12 bases in the middle. Germline V gives CDR1 MDHEN, CDR2 SYDVKM. Using reference TRBV28 and TRBJ2-1 for the parts outside the CDR3, the full variable domain is DVKVTQSSRYLVKRTGEKVFLECVQDMDHENMFWYRQDPGLGLRLIYFSYDVKMKEKGDIPEGYSVSREKKERFSLILESASTNQTSMYLCAGGGVSYNEQFFGPGTRLTVL.

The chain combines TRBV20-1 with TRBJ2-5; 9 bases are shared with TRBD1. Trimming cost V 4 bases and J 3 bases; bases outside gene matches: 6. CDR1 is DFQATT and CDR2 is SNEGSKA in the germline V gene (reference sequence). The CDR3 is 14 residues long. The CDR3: CSATDTGGEETQYF. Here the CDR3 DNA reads TGCAGTGCTACCGATACAGGGGGCGAAGAGACCCAGTACTTC.

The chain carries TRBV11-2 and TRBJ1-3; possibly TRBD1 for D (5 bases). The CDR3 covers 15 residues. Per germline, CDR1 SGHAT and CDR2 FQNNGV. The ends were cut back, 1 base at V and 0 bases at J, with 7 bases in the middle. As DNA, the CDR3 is TGTGCCAGCAGCTTAGGACAGAACTCTGGAAACACCATATATTTT. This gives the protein CASSLGQNSGNTIYF. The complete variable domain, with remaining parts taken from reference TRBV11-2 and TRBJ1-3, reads EAGVAQSPRYKIIEKRQSVAFWCNPISGHATLYWYQQILGQGPKLLIQFQNNGVVDDSQLPKDRFSAERLKGVDSTLKIQPAKLEDSAVYLCASSLGQNSGNTIYFGEGSWLTVV.

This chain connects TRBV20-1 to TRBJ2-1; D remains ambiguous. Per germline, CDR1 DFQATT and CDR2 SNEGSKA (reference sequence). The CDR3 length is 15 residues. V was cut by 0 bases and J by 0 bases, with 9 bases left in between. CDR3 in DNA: TGCAGTGCTAGAGATCCGCGGAGCTCCTACAATGAGCAGTTCTTC. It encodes CSARDPRSSYNEQFF.

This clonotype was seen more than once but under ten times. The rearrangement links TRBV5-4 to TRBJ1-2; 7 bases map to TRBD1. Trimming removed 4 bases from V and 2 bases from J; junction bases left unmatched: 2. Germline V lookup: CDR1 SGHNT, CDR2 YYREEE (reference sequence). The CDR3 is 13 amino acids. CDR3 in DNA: TGTGCCAGCAGCCAGGACAGGAACTATGGCTACACCTTC. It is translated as CASSQDRNYGYTF.

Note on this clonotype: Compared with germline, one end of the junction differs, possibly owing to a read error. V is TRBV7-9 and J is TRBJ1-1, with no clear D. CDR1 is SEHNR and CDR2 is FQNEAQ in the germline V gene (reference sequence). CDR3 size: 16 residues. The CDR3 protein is CASSLATPSGNSEAFF. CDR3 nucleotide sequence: TGTGCCAGCAGCTTAGCGACGCCTTCTGGGAACAGTGAAGCTTTCTTT.

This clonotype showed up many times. CDR3 loop: CASSQTTGNQPQHF. The CDR3 nucleotides are TGCGCCAGCAGCCAAACCACAGGCAATCAGCCCCAGCATTTT. J is TRBJ1-5 and V is TRBV4-3, with D unclear. Looked up from germline, CDR1 is LGHNA and CDR2 is YSLEER. The V and J ends lost 2 bases and 2 bases respectively, with 7 bases between them. The CDR3 has 14 residues.

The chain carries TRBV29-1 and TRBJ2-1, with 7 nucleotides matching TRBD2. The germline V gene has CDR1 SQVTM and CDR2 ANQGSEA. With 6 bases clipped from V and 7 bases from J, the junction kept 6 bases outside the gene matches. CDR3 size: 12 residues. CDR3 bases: TGCAGCGTCCGCCAGGGAGGGAATGAGCAGTTCTTC. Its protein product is CSVRQGGNEQFF.

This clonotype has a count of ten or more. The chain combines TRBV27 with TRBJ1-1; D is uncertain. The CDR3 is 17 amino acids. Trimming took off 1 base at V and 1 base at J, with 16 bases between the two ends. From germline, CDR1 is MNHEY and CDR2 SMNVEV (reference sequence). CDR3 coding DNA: TGTGCCAGCAGTTTATGGGGAGTTGGCGGATCGAACACTGAAGCTTTCTTT. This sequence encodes CASSLWGVGGSNTEAFF.

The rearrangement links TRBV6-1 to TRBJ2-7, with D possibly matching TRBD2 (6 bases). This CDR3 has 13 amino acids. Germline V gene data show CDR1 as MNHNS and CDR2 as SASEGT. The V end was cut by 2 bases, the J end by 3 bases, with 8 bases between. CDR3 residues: CASSEWGDYEQYF. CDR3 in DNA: TGTGCCAGCAGTGAATGGGGGGACTACGAGCAGTACTTC.

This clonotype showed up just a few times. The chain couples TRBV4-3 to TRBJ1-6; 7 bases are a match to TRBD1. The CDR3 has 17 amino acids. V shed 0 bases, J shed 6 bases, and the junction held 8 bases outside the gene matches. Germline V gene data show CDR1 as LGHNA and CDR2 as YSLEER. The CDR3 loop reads CASSQDLPTGRNSPLHF. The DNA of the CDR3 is TGCGCCAGCAGCCAAGATCTTCCGACAGGGCGTAATTCACCCCTCCACTTT.

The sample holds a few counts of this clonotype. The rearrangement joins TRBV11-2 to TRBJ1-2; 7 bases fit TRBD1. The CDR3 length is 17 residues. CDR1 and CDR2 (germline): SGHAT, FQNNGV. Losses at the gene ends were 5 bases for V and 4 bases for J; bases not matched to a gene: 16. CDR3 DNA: TGTGCCAGCAGCCACTCCTATGATGACAGGGCTGGCTATGGCTACACCTTC. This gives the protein CASSHSYDDRAGYGYTF.

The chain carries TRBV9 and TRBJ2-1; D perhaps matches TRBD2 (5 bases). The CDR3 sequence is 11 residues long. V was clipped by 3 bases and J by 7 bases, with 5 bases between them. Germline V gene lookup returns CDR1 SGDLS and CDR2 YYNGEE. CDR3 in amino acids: CASSAGNEQFF. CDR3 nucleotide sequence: TGTGCCAGCAGCGCGGGGAATGAGCAGTTCTTC. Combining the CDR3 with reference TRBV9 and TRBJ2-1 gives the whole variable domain DSGVTQTPKHLITATGQRVTLRCSPRSGDLSVYWYQQSLDQGLQFLIQYYNGEERAKGNILERFSAQQFPDLHSELNLSSLELGDSALYFCASSAGNEQFFGPGTRLTVL.

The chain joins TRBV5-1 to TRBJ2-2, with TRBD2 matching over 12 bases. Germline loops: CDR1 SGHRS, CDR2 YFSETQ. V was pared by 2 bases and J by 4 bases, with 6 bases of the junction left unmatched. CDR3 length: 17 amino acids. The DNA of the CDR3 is TGCGCCAGCAGCTTTTCTCCGGGACTAGCGGGCACCGGGGAGCTGTTTTTT. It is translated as CASSFSPGLAGTGELFF.